This TCR gamma chain was documented in a study of gamma-delta chains in newborns, infants, children. Overall study: Microbial exposure reportedly drives polyclonal innate γδ T cell expansion after birth.

The CDR3 has 16 residues. With V trimmed by 1 base and J by 7 bases, 4 bases remained unmatched. Germline V lookup: CDR1 GITISATS, CDR2 ISYDGTV (reference sequence). TCRdb used CATT to re-call clones from the reads. The table lists several hundred gamma-chain clones, approximately 70% of them singletons. On this clone itself: Other DNA variants within this sample encode the same CDR3.

V gene TRGV9 combines with J gene TRGJP. Here the J gene came from matching the DNA to germline, since TCRdb omits it. The source is a child who was a newborn, infant or young child, either healthy, febrile or measles-vaccinated (not recorded which). The sequencing sample was made of blood. CDR3 sequence: CALWEVMELGKKIKVF. The CDR3 DNA sequence: TGTGCCTTGTGGGAGGTAATGGAGTTGGGCAAAAAAATCAAGGTATTT.